This T cell receptor (beta chain) originates from a study of T cell responses to AZD1222 COVID-19 vaccine. Remarks on this clone: What it binds is unknown.

TCRdb keeps only in-frame clones here, not all; method: immunoSEQ multiplex PCR. The sample lists fewer than 200,000 clones; 85% to 95% were seen once. Germline V gives CDR1 KGHDR, CDR2 SFDVKD. Trimming removed 3 bases from V and 5 bases from J; junction bases left unmatched: 9. CDR3 length equals 16 residues. General observations from the study: At baseline, seropositivity was found in only a handful of AZD1222 recipients.

The V call is TRBV24-1, the J call TRBJ2-5; 9 nucleotides align to TRBD1. The clonotype was recovered from an adult in good health. The sample here was peripheral blood, taken on day 0 of AZD1222 vaccination. The chain's CDR3 is CATSDVMGQGGETQYF. CDR3 coding DNA: TGTGCCACCAGTGATGTAATGGGACAGGGTGGTGAGACCCAGTACTTC.